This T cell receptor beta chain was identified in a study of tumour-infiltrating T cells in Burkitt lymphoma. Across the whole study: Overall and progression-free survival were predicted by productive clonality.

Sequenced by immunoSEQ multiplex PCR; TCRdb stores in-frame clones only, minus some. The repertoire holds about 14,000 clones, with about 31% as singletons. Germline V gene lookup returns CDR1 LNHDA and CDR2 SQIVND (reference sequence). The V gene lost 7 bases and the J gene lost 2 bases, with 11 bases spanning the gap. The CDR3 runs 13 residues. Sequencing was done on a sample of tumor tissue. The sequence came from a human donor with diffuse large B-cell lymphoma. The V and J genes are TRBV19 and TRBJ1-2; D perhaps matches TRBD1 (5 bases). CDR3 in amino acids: CASIGQGNYGYTF. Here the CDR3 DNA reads TGTGCCAGTATTGGCCAGGGCAACTATGGCTACACCTTC.